This T cell receptor beta chain emerged from a study of shared clonotypes between healthy human individuals. Overall study results and limits: Shared clonotypes: approximately 5.3% naive CD4, around 3.4% naive CD8, 2% to 2.5% memory CD4, approximately 0.41% memory CD8. Non-shared clonotypes were found to have lower generation probabilities than the clonotypes that were shared by all four of the sorted-subset donors.

Points on this clone: Its cognate antigen is unknown.

Some clones are missing from TCRdb's copy, which holds only in-frame ones; the method was immunoSEQ multiplex PCR. The sample consists of approximately 530,000 clones, roughly 95% of them appearing once. With 2 bases removed from V and 8 bases from J, the gap between germline ends came to 7 bases. The CDR3 totals 12 residues. Per the germline V gene, CDR1 is SGHTA and CDR2 is FQGNSA. Sequenced: naive CD4+ T cells sorted from blood. Noted subset: CD45RA+ positively selected. The origin of this receptor is a woman aged 30 to 39 in good health. V and J are TRBV7-2 and TRBJ2-1; D gene uncertain. The CDR3 here is CASSLKFHEQFF. As DNA, the CDR3 is TGTGCCAGCAGCTTAAAATTCCATGAGCAGTTCTTC.